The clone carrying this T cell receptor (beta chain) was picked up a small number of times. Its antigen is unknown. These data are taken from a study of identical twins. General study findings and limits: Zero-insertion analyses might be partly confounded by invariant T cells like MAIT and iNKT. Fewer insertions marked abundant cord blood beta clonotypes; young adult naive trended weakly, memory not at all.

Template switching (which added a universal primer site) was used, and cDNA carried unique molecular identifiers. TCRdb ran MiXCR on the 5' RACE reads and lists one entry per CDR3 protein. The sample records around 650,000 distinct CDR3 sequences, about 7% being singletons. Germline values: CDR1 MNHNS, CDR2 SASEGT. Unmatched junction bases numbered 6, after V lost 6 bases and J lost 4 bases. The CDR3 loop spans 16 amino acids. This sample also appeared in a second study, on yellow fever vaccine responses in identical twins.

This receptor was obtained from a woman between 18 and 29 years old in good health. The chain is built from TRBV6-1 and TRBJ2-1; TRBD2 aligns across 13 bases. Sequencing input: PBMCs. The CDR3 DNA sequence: TGTGCCAGCAGAGGGACTAGCGGGATCTTTTACAATGAGCAGTTCTTC. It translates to CASRGTSGIFYNEQFF.